The present TCR beta chain was sequenced within a study of cytomegalovirus exposure and HLA in healthy donors. Study-level information: One earlier analysis, a look at roughly 170 million T cells, found about 100 million unique TCR beta sequences. HLA-typed donors contributed around 88 million unique TCRs, which were held in an early data release. Findings and caveats of the study: Three chains linked to CMV were shown in vitro to be specific for CMV antigens.

Comments on this clone: Its antigen is currently unknown.

Vbeta (60) and Jbeta (13) primers were used in the PCR. Sequenced by immunoSEQ multiplex PCR; TCRdb stores in-frame clones only, minus some. The table includes over 200,000 clones, 82% detected once. V was shortened by 2 bases and J by 9 bases, with 15 bases between the two germline ends. Germline V gene data show CDR1 as KGHSH and CDR2 as LQKENI. This CDR3 is built from 14 residues. Sample: PBMCs. The clonotype comes from a woman aged 35 to 49 in good health and CMV-seronegative. This chain connects TRBV18 to TRBJ2-3; tentatively, D is TRBD2 (7 bases). CDR3 sequence reads: CASSPLGGAETQYF. In nucleotides, the CDR3 is TGTGCCAGCTCACCATTAGGGGGGGCTGAGACGCAGTATTTT.